This T cell receptor (beta chain) comes out of a study of T cells after yellow fever vaccination. Study summary: The SMART-Seq v4 Ultra Low Input method served to prepare the low-cell-number fractions.

TCRdb used MiXCR to reprocess the 5' RACE reads, holding one entry per CDR3 protein. The table has roughly 330,000 distinct CDR3 sequences, roughly 4% seen once. CDR1 SGHTA and CDR2 FQGNSA come from the germline V gene. Trimming at V came to 3 bases and at J to 4 bases, leaving 9 bases not matched to a gene. The CDR3 length is 16 residues. On this clonotype itself: Antigen specificity is unknown.

Study-wide findings and caveats: Repertoires sorted by FACS could include abundant clonotypes that are contaminants from the bulk population. Detected again after the booster were most primary-vaccination clones, at 95% to 98% CD4 and 88% CD8. Few clonotypes appeared in both CD4 and CD8 compartments.

The sample was PBMCs, taken 5 days after the yellow fever booster vaccination. The rearrangement links TRBV7-2 to TRBJ2-5; 9 nucleotides match TRBD2. This TCR derives from a man between 18 and 35 years old who received the YFV17D yellow fever vaccine. The chain's CDR3 is CASSFSGTSRGETQYF. In DNA, the CDR3 is TGTGCCAGCAGCTTCTCCGGGACTAGCAGGGGAGAGACCCAGTACTTC.